This T cell receptor (beta chain) came from a study of OX40 agonist ivuxolimab in advanced cancers. About the study: Patients in dose escalation had liver, melanoma, kidney or head and neck cancers. Roughly two fifths of patients had received prior checkpoint inhibitor therapy.

Study results and caveats: Normalized expansion of T-cell clones was also low for some nonresponders. On average, CD8+ T cells showed a greater number of expanded clones than CD4+.

Concerning this clone: Its target is not known.

The table came from immunoSEQ multiplex PCR; TCRdb's copy has only in-frame clones and leaves some out. The table shows 57,000 or so clones, with 84% occurring only once. Trimming stripped 8 bases from V and 2 bases from J, with 14 bases between. The CDR3 has 14 amino acids. Germline values: CDR1 ENHRY, CDR2 SYGVKD. The origin of this receptor is an adult with an advanced solid tumor such as melanoma, head and neck, liver or kidney cancer. This chain connects TRBV10-3 to TRBJ2-3; perhaps TRBD2 as D (6 bases). The sequencing used CD4+ or CD8+ T cells sorted from blood, collected in a trial of the OX40 agonist ivuxolimab. The CDR3 region is CAIAGGVNTDTQYF. CDR3 sequence (DNA): TGTGCCATCGCTGGCGGGGTGAACACAGATACGCAGTATTTT.